A single sample is the source of the 13 T cell receptor beta chains below, sequenced in a study of T cells in Graves' hyperthyroidism and ophthalmopathy. Authors of the study amplified TCR beta CDR3 regions from RNA transcripts. HTBI primers drove first-round RT-PCR of the TCR CDR3. TCRdb called the multiplex PCR reads again in MiXCR, with one record for every CDR3 protein. The sample lists 200,000 to 300,000 distinct CDR3 sequences, roughly 15% occurring once. Sequences were obtained from blood. The receptors come from a woman aged 18-30 years with Graves' ophthalmopathy.

This clonotype appeared many times. The rearrangement joins TRBV3-1 to TRBJ1-1; D is unclear. Trimming shortened V by 1 base and J by 4 bases, and 10 bases separated the two germline ends. The CDR3 loop spans 14 amino acids. CDR1 and CDR2 (germline): LGHDT, YNNKEL (reference sequence). The CDR3 is CASSQVPGVTEAFF. The CDR3, as DNA: TGTGCCAGCAGCCAAGTTCCGGGCGTCACTGAAGCTTTCTTT.

This clonotype has ten or more counts. The V gene is TRBV4-1, the J gene TRBJ2-5; D not certain. The CDR3 length is 14 residues. V was cut by 4 bases and J by 2 bases, with 11 bases left in between. CDR1 and CDR2 (germline): MGHRA, YSYEKL. In nucleotides, the CDR3 is TGCGCCAGCAGCCGTTCTGGGGTACAAGAGACCCAGTACTTC. Translation gives CASSRSGVQETQYF.

This clonotype was counted many times. The gene calls are TRBV2 and TRBJ2-1; D call uncertain. CDR3 length: 14 residues. In germline, CDR1 is SNHLY, CDR2 FYNNEI. Trimming stripped 3 bases from V and 4 bases from J, with 10 bases between. This CDR3 reads CASSDWSDYNEQFF. The CDR3 coding sequence is TGTGCCAGCAGTGATTGGTCGGATTACAATGAGCAGTTCTTC. The full variable domain, rest sourced from reference TRBV2 and TRBJ2-1, is EPEVTQTPSHQVTQMGQEVILRCVPISNHLYFYWYRQILGQKVEFLVSFYNNEISEKSEIFDDQFSVERPDGSNFTLKIRSTKLEDSAMYFCASSDWSDYNEQFFGPGTRLTVL.

This clonotype was recorded many times. This sequence joins TRBV5-1 and TRBJ2-1; D remains unclear. Germline-derived CDR1 and CDR2 are SGHRS and YFSETQ. Trimming shortened V by 0 bases and J by 10 bases, and 14 bases separated the two germline ends. The CDR3 sequence is 14 residues long. CDR3 nucleotides: TGCGCCAGCAGCTTGGAGGGTTCGGACGGCGAGCAGTTCTTC. It specifies CASSLEGSDGEQFF.

At least ten counts were recorded for this clonotype. The chain joins TRBV27 to TRBJ1-2; D uncertain. Trimming removed 5 bases from V and 4 bases from J, with 14 bases in between. Germline CDR1 MNHEY, CDR2 SMNVEV (reference sequence). CDR3 size: 14 residues. CDR3 sequence reads: CASSPLSQVYGYTF. CDR3 nucleotide sequence: TGTGCCAGCAGTCCCCTGTCGCAGGTCTATGGCTACACCTTC.

In this sample, this clonotype turned up a few times. The chain carries TRBV19 and TRBJ2-7, with TRBD2 matching over 12 bases. J lost 6 bases, V lost 6 bases, and 6 bases had no gene match. Germline CDR1 and CDR2: LNHDA and SQIVND (reference sequence). This CDR3 contains 14 residues. The CDR3 nucleotides read TGTGCCAGTAGCGAGACTAGCGGGAGCCTCGAGCAGTACTTC. It specifies CASSETSGSLEQYF.

This clonotype was detected ten times or more. This chain connects TRBV2 to TRBJ1-6; no reliable D call. In germline, CDR1 is SNHLY, CDR2 FYNNEI. Trimming took off 3 bases at V and 0 bases at J, with 9 bases between the two ends. The CDR3 extends over 16 amino acids. CDR3 sequence (DNA): TGTGCCAGCAGTGAGACTTTTAGCTCCTATAATTCACCCCTCCACTTT. Translation: CASSETFSSYNSPLHF.

Turning to this clonotype: This clone may be a read error of a much larger clone one base away. The J gene is TRBJ2-1, the V gene TRBV27; TRBD2 matches at 14 bases. Looked up from germline, CDR1 is MNHEY and CDR2 is SMNVEV (reference sequence). The CDR3 is made up of 15 amino acids. The J segment lost 12 bases and the V segment lost 7 bases, leaving 11 bases of the junction unmatched. The CDR3 spells CASTGGLAGVGVQFF. In DNA form, the CDR3 reads TGTGCCAGCACCGGGGGACTAGCGGGAGTCGGTGTGCAGTTCTTC.

The chain employs TRBV6-1 and TRBJ2-7; TRBD2 matches 8 bases. There are 13 residues in the CDR3. CDR1 is MNHNS and CDR2 is SASEGT in the germline V gene. Trimming cost V 5 bases and J 3 bases; bases outside gene matches: 3. CDR3 DNA: TGTGCCAGCAGTTACCGGGGGGGCTACGAGCAGTACTTC. This codes for CASSYRGGYEQYF.

V gene TRBV28 combines with J gene TRBJ2-7; D unclear. Trimming removed 10 bases at V and 3 bases at J, with 13 bases between. This CDR3 has 12 residues. The germline V gene has CDR1 MDHEN and CDR2 SYDVKM. CDR3 coding DNA: TGTGCCACTAGGTCCGCCTTCTACGAGCAGTACTTC. This codes for CATRSAFYEQYF.

This clonotype was counted ten times or more. The V and J genes are TRBV24-1 and TRBJ1-5; D gene ambiguous. V lost 1 base and J 2 bases, leaving 5 bases between the germline ends. This CDR3 comprises 14 residues. Germline V gives CDR1 KGHDR, CDR2 SFDVKD. Here the CDR3 DNA reads TGTGCCACCAGTGATTTCACCCGCAATCAGCCCCAGCATTTT. Encoded protein: CATSDFTRNQPQHF.

This clonotype was observed at least ten times. The V call is TRBV2, the J call TRBJ2-2; unclear D gene. V was clipped by 7 bases and J by 4 bases, with 7 bases between them. The CDR3 sequence is 12 residues long. Germline V gene lookup returns CDR1 SNHLY and CDR2 FYNNEI. CDR3 loop: CASNLGTGELFF. CDR3 bases: TGTGCCAGCAATTTGGGCACCGGGGAGCTGTTTTTT.

This clonotype was observed a handful of times. The chain links TRBV29-1 to TRBJ2-6, with unresolved D. V was cut by 7 bases and J by 1 base, with 8 bases left in between. The germline CDR1 and CDR2 sequences are SQVTM and ANQGSEA. The CDR3 spans 13 residues. The DNA for the CDR3 is TGCAGCGCCCTAATGTCTGGGGCCAACGTCCTGACTTTC. It yields the protein CSALMSGANVLTF.